The rows below give T cell receptor beta chains drawn from one sample of a study of identical twins. TCRdb reprocessed the 5' RACE reads via MiXCR and lists one record per CDR3 protein. The sample lists 300,000 to 400,000 distinct CDR3 sequences, more than 9% occurring once. This same sample was also taken into another study, of yellow fever vaccine responses in identical twins.

Sequencing input: CD8+ T cells sorted from blood. The source is a woman aged 18 to 35 in good health. Each CDR3 is given with its conserved first and last residue. Each record gives: V gene, clone size, D gene, J gene, CDR3 protein, CDR3 DNA. D genes are given only for firm matches. Some rows have no size entry. The others give once, few or many, or a class for an expanded clone.

TRBV24-1	NA	TRBD1	TRBJ1-2	CATSETGTERDGYTF	TGTGCCACCAGTGAAACCGGGACAGAAAGGGATGGCTACACCTTC
TRBV28	NA	TRBD2	TRBJ2-7	CASSPREGPLTYEQYF	TGTGCCAGCAGCCCCCGGGAGGGCCCCCTTACCTACGAGCAGTACTTC
TRBV11-1	few	NA	TRBJ2-1	CASSLEDPSYNEQFF	TGTGCCAGCAGCTTAGAGGACCCTTCCTACAATGAGCAGTTCTTC
TRBV7-2	few	NA	TRBJ2-7	CASSLGRTLAYEQYF	TGTGCCAGCAGCTTAGGTCGTACCCTAGCCTACGAGCAGTACTTC
TRBV29-1	few	NA	TRBJ2-1	CSVVRDSRGEDEQFF	TGCAGCGTCGTCCGGGACTCCCGAGGGGAGGATGAGCAGTTCTTC
TRBV5-1	NA	TRBD2	TRBJ2-1	CASSLGSGGVNEQFF	TGCGCCAGCAGCTTGGGAAGCGGGGGTGTCAATGAGCAGTTCTTC
TRBV29-1	many	NA	TRBJ2-6	CSVSGDGEAGANVLTF	TGCAGCGTTTCAGGGGACGGAGAAGCTGGGGCCAACGTCCTGACTTTC
TRBV4-2	many	TRBD2	TRBJ2-1	CASSQEALASYNEQFF	TGTGCCAGCAGCCAAGAGGCACTAGCGAGCTACAATGAGCAGTTCTTC
TRBV20-1	NA	TRBD1	TRBJ2-7	CSARDPRTGSYEQYF	TGCAGTGCTAGAGACCCGAGGACAGGTTCCTACGAGCAGTACTTC
TRBV27	NA	NA	TRBJ2-5	CASSSRRLGEETQYF	TGTGCCAGCAGTTCCCGTCGACTAGGCGAAGAGACCCAGTACTTC
TRBV11-2	few	TRBD1	TRBJ1-6	CASTLDRAGDQDSPLHF	TGTGCCAGCACCCTAGACAGGGCAGGTGACCAGGATTCACCCCTCCACTTT
TRBV11-1	NA	TRBD1	TRBJ2-5	CASSSGQGEETQYF	TGTGCCAGCAGCTCGGGACAGGGCGAAGAGACCCAGTACTTC
TRBV2	few	NA	TRBJ2-1	CASSEGLQQWNNEQFF	TGTGCCAGCAGTGAGGGGTTACAGCAATGGAACAATGAGCAGTTCTTC
TRBV6-1	few	NA	TRBJ1-5	CASSKSGTPTYHQPQHF	TGTGCCAGCAGTAAATCCGGGACACCCACGTATCATCAGCCCCAGCATTTT
TRBV11-2	NA	NA	TRBJ2-1	CASSSEGSSYNEQFF	TGTGCCAGCAGCTCCGAAGGGAGCTCCTACAATGAGCAGTTCTTC
TRBV2	few	TRBD2	TRBJ2-1	CASSEARYGRPDNEQFF	TGTGCCAGCAGTGAAGCGCGATACGGGAGGCCCGACAATGAGCAGTTCTTC
TRBV5-6	few	NA	TRBJ2-5	CASSYGSAPAETQYF	TGTGCCAGCAGCTACGGGAGCGCCCCGGCGGAGACCCAGTACTTC